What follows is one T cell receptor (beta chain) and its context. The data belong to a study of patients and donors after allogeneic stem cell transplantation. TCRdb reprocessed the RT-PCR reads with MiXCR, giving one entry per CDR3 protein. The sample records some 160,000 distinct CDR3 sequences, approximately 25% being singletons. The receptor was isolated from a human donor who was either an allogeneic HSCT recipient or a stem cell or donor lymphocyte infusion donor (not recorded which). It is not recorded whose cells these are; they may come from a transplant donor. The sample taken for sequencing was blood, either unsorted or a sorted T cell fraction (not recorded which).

This CDR3 reads CASSTRSGGNTEAFF. DNA of the CDR3: TGTGCCAGCAGCACGCGGTCAGGGGGGAACACTGAAGCTTTCTTT. The gene calls are TRBV9 and TRBJ1-1; 7 positions match TRBD1. The junction had 7 bases not matched to a gene; V was cut back by 4 bases and J by 1 base. This CDR3 is 15 amino acids long. Per germline, CDR1 SGDLS and CDR2 YYNGEE.